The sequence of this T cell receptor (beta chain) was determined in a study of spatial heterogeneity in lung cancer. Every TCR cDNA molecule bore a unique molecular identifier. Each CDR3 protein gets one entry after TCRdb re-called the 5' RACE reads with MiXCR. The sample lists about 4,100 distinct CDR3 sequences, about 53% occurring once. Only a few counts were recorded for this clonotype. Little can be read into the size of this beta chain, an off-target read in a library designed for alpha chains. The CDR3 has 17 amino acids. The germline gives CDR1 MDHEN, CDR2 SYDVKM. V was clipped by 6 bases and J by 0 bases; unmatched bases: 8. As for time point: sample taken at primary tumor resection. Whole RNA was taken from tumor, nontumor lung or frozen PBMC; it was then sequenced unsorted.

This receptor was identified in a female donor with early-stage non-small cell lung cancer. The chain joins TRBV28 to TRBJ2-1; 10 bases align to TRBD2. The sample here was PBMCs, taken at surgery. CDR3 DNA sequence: TGTGCCAGCAGAGTCACTAGCGGGATTTTCTCCTACAATGAGCAGTTCTTC. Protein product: CASRVTSGIFSYNEQFF.